This T cell receptor (beta chain) is drawn from a study of PD-1 blockade in classical Hodgkin lymphoma. Following autologous stem cell transplantation, relapse occurred in every patient, and exposure to brentuximab vedotin varied. Assay used: immunoSEQ multiplex PCR; TCRdb lists only in-frame clones, some missing. The table lists fewer than 70,000 clones, more than 70% of them singletons. Study-level points and caveats: Complete responders showed a baseline diversity that resembled the diversity of newly diagnosed patients. Individuals initiating nivolumab under 1 year after ASCT were excluded. Newly diagnosed patients reportedly had lower baseline TCR diversity than healthy donors.

About this clone: Its antigen remains unknown.

This sequence originates from a human donor with classical Hodgkin lymphoma. The sample in question was peripheral blood mononuclear cells (PBMCs), obtained before the second cycle of nivolumab.

CDR3 DNA sequence: TGCGCCAGCAGCTACGACAGGGGGGGCACTGAAGCTTTCTTT. Its protein is CASSYDRGGTEAFF. The chain uses TRBV5-1 and TRBJ1-1; 9 nucleotides align to TRBD1. CDR1 is SGHRS and CDR2 is YFSETQ in the germline V gene. The length of the CDR3 is 14 residues. The V segment lost 3 bases and the J segment 4 bases; nucleotides outside the gene matches: 4.